This T cell receptor (beta chain) was profiled in a study of cytomegalovirus exposure and HLA in healthy donors (dated by TCRdb to the late 2010s). About the investigation overall: A later analysis indicated that the roughly 130 validation repertoires were generated on the platform also employed for the roughly 730 repertoires of the first cohort. The study aimed to test whether signatures of past pathogen exposure could be identified by cataloging public T cell receptors. To predict cytomegalovirus infection status, the study combined high-throughput TCR immunosequencing, statistical association of individual TCRs with disease status, and machine learning. A separate validation cohort of approximately 130 different subjects was used in addition to the 666-subject first cohort.

The junction shows trimming of 3 bases on V and 5 bases on J, plus 17 bases between the germline ends. In the germline V gene, CDR1 corresponds to KGHSH and CDR2 to LQKENI. The CDR3 spans 16 residues, from the cysteine through the phenylalanine. Only CDR3 DNA is held: 48 bases, read in frame from base 1. As regards this clone: The specificity of this receptor is unknown. No clone much larger than this one lies a single base away; base qualities are absent.

The library was made by the immunoSEQ multiplex PCR assay. The published analysis was carried out like this. A statistical classification framework was built to diagnose cytomegalovirus status from the catalog of TCR beta chain sequences. TCRdb re-hosts the immuneACCESS table, in-frame sequences only. Its copies lack some clones; in the studies checked, an unresolved V gene accounts for under half of them, and the cause for the rest is not known. Clone size and the V and J calls come from that table; the DNA yielded D and trimming. The table for this sample lists about 140,000 clones; 94% of them were counted only once. Less than 2% of the sample goes to the ten largest clones. General findings and caveats noted by the study authors: Subsequent analysis determined that TCRs grouped into clusters in the first cohort also showed a tendency toward co-occurrence across the roughly 110 validation repertoires, and approximately 94% of cluster scores exceeded 0. It was suggested by the authors that the approach could potentially be generalized to other disease states and immunological phenotypes. The study listed 150 to 200 TCR beta chains as associated with cytomegalovirus. All 120 or so repertoires were used to score co-occurrence in the validation cohort in a later analysis, because that analysis had no HLA typing for the cohort. A few of the identified cytomegalovirus-associated TCR beta chains were confirmed in vitro to be specific for cytomegalovirus antigens. The classifier was reported to diagnose cytomegalovirus status with high specificity and sensitivity in both the original cohort and the validation cohort. Most TCR sequences were observed very rarely across donors, whereas some public TCRs were present in many individuals.

Separate from the roughly 630-subject first cohort, the validation cohort of roughly 130 subjects was the group to which the donors belonged. The chain links TRBV18 with TRBJ1-5; the D gene is perhaps TRBD1, from 5 matching bases. The sequencing sample was made of PBMCs. This TCR was sampled from a man younger than 35 in good health and CMV-seropositive. The base sequence is TGTGCCAGCTCACCGACCGCGTCGACAGACTATCAGCCCCAGCATTTT. It translates as CASSPTASTDYQPQHF.